This record covers a single T cell receptor beta chain. The data were obtained in a study of control samples from healthy donors and cancer patients. This table comes from immunoSEQ multiplex PCR, and its TCRdb copy is limited to in-frame clones, with some not included. The sample shows about 96,000 clones, 93% of them seen only once. This CDR3 is built from 15 residues. With 1 base removed from V and 7 bases from J, the gap between germline ends came to 14 bases. Germline V lookup: CDR1 SGDLS, CDR2 YYNGEE. The chain has TRBV9 and TRBJ2-2, with no clear D. The receptor was isolated from a man between 18 and 35 years old in good health. Sequencing was carried out using blood. The CDR3 nucleotides read TGTGCCAGCAGCGTACACGGAGAGAGCGTCGGGGAGCTGTTTTTT. Translated: CASSVHGESVGELFF.